This T cell receptor beta chain came from a study of Tregs in tolerant kidney transplant recipients. A word on this clone: What it binds is not known.

Produced via immunoSEQ multiplex PCR; TCRdb's table is partial and in-frame only. The sample yields 30,000 or so clones, 65% to 85% seen once. This TCR came from a human donor in good health. Sequencing was done on a sample of Tregs from blood cultured with allogeneic cells.

CDR3 loop: CASRLDPSTEAFF. The CDR3 DNA is TGTGCCAGCAGACTGGACCCCTCCACTGAAGCTTTCTTT. The chain joins TRBV6-1 to TRBJ1-1; D gene uncertain. Germline V lookup: CDR1 MNHNS, CDR2 SASEGT. Between the trimmed V and J ends, which lost 6 bases and 4 bases, there was a span of 12 bases. This CDR3 spans 13 amino acids.